The 7 T cell receptor beta chains below all came from one sample that was sequenced in a study of CD8 T cell repertoires and HIV-1 epitope variants. The protocol was immunoSEQ multiplex PCR, while the TCRdb copy is restricted to in-frame clones and leaves out a portion. The data hold roughly 5,900 clones, with more than 65% observed a single time. Their recognized antigens are unknown. What was sequenced was cultured CD8+ T cells derived from PBMCs. Receptor source: a male donor with HIV.

For the CDR3, the DNA is TGCGCCAGCAGCTCATCGACAGGGGGCGGGAGCACTGAAGCTTTCTTT. Its protein product is CASSSSTGGGSTEAFF. The genes are TRBV5-1 and TRBJ1-1, with 10 bases aligning to TRBD1. Per the germline V gene, CDR1 is SGHRS and CDR2 is YFSETQ. The V segment lost 3 bases and the J segment 4 bases; nucleotides outside the gene matches: 9. The CDR3 length is 16 residues.

The chain recombines TRBV6-1 with TRBJ1-1; no firm D call. Looked up from germline, CDR1 is MNHNS and CDR2 is SASEGT. V was shortened by 7 bases and J by 8 bases, with 14 bases between the two germline ends. This CDR3 has 12 amino acids. CDR3 bases: TGTGCCAGCATTTCCCGAACGACAGAAGCTTTCTTT. This translates into CASISRTTEAFF.

V gene TRBV11-2 combines with J gene TRBJ2-7; no reliable D call. The CDR3 is made up of 14 amino acids. Germline V gene data show CDR1 as SGHAT and CDR2 as FQNNGV. The V and J ends lost 5 bases and 2 bases respectively, with 13 bases between them. The CDR3 here is CASSGWSNPYEQYF. The DNA for the CDR3 is TGTGCCAGCAGCGGTTGGAGTAATCCCTACGAGCAGTACTTC.

The count of this clone is one. This chain links TRBV7-9 with TRBJ2-7; D is perhaps TRBD2 (5 bases). The V end lost 3 bases, the J end lost 2 bases, and 8 bases lay between the germline ends. The CDR3 loop spans 13 amino acids. In germline, CDR1 is SEHNR, CDR2 FQNEAQ (reference sequence). CDR3 nucleotide sequence: TGTGCCAGCAGCTTTCCGGGGACCTACGAGCAGTACTTC. It specifies CASSFPGTYEQYF.

This clone has more than one count but fewer than ten. This chain joins TRBV10-3 and TRBJ1-6; 10 bases are a match to TRBD1. The V and J ends lost 8 bases and 9 bases, in that order; junction bases with no gene match: 4. Germline-derived CDR1 and CDR2 are ENHRY and SYGVKD. CDR3 length equals 13 residues. In DNA form, the CDR3 reads TGTGCCATCGGGGGACAGGGGACTTCACCCCTCCACTTT. This encodes CAIGGQGTSPLHF.

The chain uses TRBV27 and TRBJ2-3, with 10 nucleotides matching TRBD2. The V gene end was trimmed by 7 bases and the J gene end by 0 bases; junction bases not matched to a gene: 13. This CDR3 contains 18 residues. Germline V gene data show CDR1 as MNHEY and CDR2 as SMNVEV (reference sequence). CDR3 coding DNA: TGTGCCAGCACCCCGACCACGACTAGCGGGCGTAGCACAGATACGCAGTATTTT. Amino acids: CASTPTTTSGRSTDTQYF.

The V and J genes are TRBV5-4 and TRBJ2-1, with 9 bases aligning to TRBD2. The V gene end was trimmed by 2 bases and the J gene end by 10 bases; junction bases not matched to a gene: 7. The length of the CDR3 is 14 residues. Germline-derived CDR1 and CDR2 are SGHNT and YYREEE (reference sequence). CDR3 sequence reads: CASSFAGGPLEQFF. In nucleotides, the CDR3 is TGTGCCAGCAGCTTTGCGGGAGGGCCCTTAGAGCAGTTCTTC.